The rows below give T cell receptor beta chains drawn from one sample of a study of CD8 T cells in Susac syndrome. TCRdb processed the immunoSEQ multiplex PCR reads anew with MiXCR; each CDR3 protein has one entry. Here the sample spans approximately 190,000 distinct CDR3 sequences, approximately 94% being singletons. The specimen was CD4+ T cells from PBMCs. The source is a human donor with Susac syndrome. The conserved cysteine and the conserved F or W are not part of the CDR3 here. The D gene is left open where the match is weak.

v_gene: TRBV20-1; d_gene: -; j_gene: TRBJ2-5; CDR3aa: SATDKRAGGQETQY
v_gene: TRBV5-1; d_gene: TRBD2; j_gene: TRBJ2-3; CDR3aa: ASSLTSGGYTDTQY
v_gene: TRBV6-5; d_gene: -; j_gene: TRBJ1-5; CDR3aa: ASSYSGNGDQPQH
v_gene: TRBV18; d_gene: -; j_gene: TRBJ2-3; CDR3aa: ASSPAVTNTDTQY
v_gene: TRBV15; d_gene: -; j_gene: TRBJ2-5; CDR3aa: ATSGQYQETQY
v_gene: TRBV7-3; d_gene: -; j_gene: TRBJ1-1; CDR3aa: ATGGGNTEAF
v_gene: TRBV20-1; d_gene: -; j_gene: TRBJ2-5; CDR3aa: SAREGVKTQY
v_gene: TRBV30; d_gene: -; j_gene: TRBJ1-2; CDR3aa: AWDQDGNYGYT
v_gene: TRBV5-1; d_gene: -; j_gene: TRBJ2-5; CDR3aa: ASSLGQGMETQY
v_gene: TRBV4-3; d_gene: -; j_gene: TRBJ2-7; CDR3aa: ASSQEGRKGYEQY